These 23 T cell receptor beta chains share one sample of origin, sequenced in a study of blood T cell repertoires in COVID-19. Some clones are missing from TCRdb's copy, which holds only in-frame ones; the method was immunoSEQ multiplex PCR. In the table there are some 150,000 clones, 80% of which are singletons. Specimen: peripheral blood. These receptors all come from a man between 60 and 75 years old with acute or convalescent COVID-19.

This chain connects TRBV24-1 to TRBJ2-1; 7 nucleotides line up with TRBD2. Germline V gene data show CDR1 as KGHDR and CDR2 as SFDVKD. This CDR3 region has 14 residues. The ends lost 7 bases at V and 6 bases at J; junction bases unmatched: 8. The CDR3 region is CATSDSSGSNEQFF. The CDR3 nucleotides read TGTGCCACCAGCGACTCTAGCGGTAGCAATGAGCAGTTCTTC.

The J gene is TRBJ2-2, the V gene TRBV3-1 (or the pseudogene TRBV3-2); 7 nucleotides line up with TRBD2. Germline CDR1 is LGHDT and CDR2 is YNNKEL (reference sequence). This CDR3 contains 18 residues. With 3 bases clipped from V and 2 bases from J, the junction kept 12 bases outside the gene matches. CDR3 coding DNA: TGTGCCAGCAGCCAGAGAGGAGGGAGGGCGTCAAACACCGGGGAGCTGTTTTTT. This gives the protein CASSQRGGRASNTGELFF.

To note about this clone: An end of the junction differs from the germline gene, which may be a read error. This chain links TRBV7-7 with TRBJ2-5; 10 positions match TRBD1. The CDR3 has 15 residues. Germline V gene sequence: CDR1 SSHAT, CDR2 FNYEAQ (reference sequence). Written as DNA, the CDR3 is TGTGCTAGCAGCTTAATGGACAGGGGGGGAGAGACCCAGTACTTC. It is translated as CASSLMDRGGETQYF.

This clone was observed a few times. The chain is built from TRBV5-4 and TRBJ2-5; D possibly corresponds to TRBD2 (7 bases). The CDR3 totals 15 residues. Trimming pared 3 bases from V and 5 bases from J, leaving 17 bases between. Germline lookup yields CDR1 SGHNT and CDR2 YYREEE (reference sequence). CDR3 bases: TGTGCCAGCAGCTCGGGACAAGCGGGGAGGGAGACCCAGTACTTC. It specifies CASSSGQAGRETQYF.

This chain connects TRBV28 to TRBJ1-2, with D possibly matching TRBD1 (5 bases). The V gene lost 5 bases and the J gene lost 3 bases, with 13 bases spanning the gap. The CDR3 length is 14 residues. CDR1 and CDR2 from the germline V gene are MDHEN and SYDVKM. CDR3 residues: CASSAGRADYGYTF. As DNA, the CDR3 is TGTGCCAGCAGTGCAGGGAGGGCGGACTATGGCTACACCTTC.

The chain uses TRBV19 and TRBJ2-6; 8 bases fit TRBD1. In germline, CDR1 is LNHDA, CDR2 SQIVND (reference sequence). The CDR3 sequence is 17 residues long. V lost 5 bases to trimming and J lost 0 bases; unmatched junction nucleotides: 6. DNA for the CDR3: TGTGCCAGTAGTGTAGGACAGGGTGCCTCTGGGGCCAACGTCCTGACTTTC. It translates to CASSVGQGASGANVLTF.

This clone was seen just once. The rearrangement links TRBV6-6 to TRBJ2-4; D perhaps matches TRBD2 (5 bases). This CDR3 has 14 amino acids. Trimming took off 5 bases at V and 7 bases at J, with 15 bases between the two ends. Germline CDR1 reads MNHNY; CDR2 reads SVGAGI (reference sequence). The CDR3 is CASSPYSGDNIQYF. The CDR3 DNA reads TGTGCCAGCAGTCCCTATTCCGGGGATAACATTCAGTACTTC.

The chain links TRBV5-5 to TRBJ2-5; 10 positions match TRBD2. V was clipped by 3 bases and J by 3 bases; unmatched bases: 8. In germline, CDR1 is SGHKS, CDR2 YYEKEE (reference sequence). This CDR3 spans 16 amino acids. The CDR3 reads CASSSLRTSGKETQYF. The CDR3 DNA reads TGTGCCAGCAGCTCCCTTAGGACTAGCGGCAAAGAGACCCAGTACTTC.

The chain carries TRBV2 and TRBJ1-2; 7 positions match TRBD1. Trimming removed 6 bases from V and 8 bases from J; junction bases left unmatched: 6. This CDR3 contains 12 residues. Germline-derived CDR1 and CDR2 are SNHLY and FYNNEI. The CDR3 bases are TGTGCCAGCAGCGCCACAGGGGACGGCTACACCTTC. The encoded protein is CASSATGDGYTF.

The chain uses TRBV9 and TRBJ2-1; 8 bases are shared with TRBD2. Germline V gives CDR1 SGDLS, CDR2 YYNGEE. The CDR3 is made up of 16 amino acids. V lost 0 bases to trimming and J lost 6 bases; unmatched junction nucleotides: 8. The CDR3 here is CASSVGYGRALNEQFF. DNA for the CDR3: TGTGCCAGCAGCGTAGGGTACGGGAGGGCCCTCAATGAGCAGTTCTTC.

This rearrangement joins TRBV5-1 to TRBJ1-1; no reliable D call. This CDR3 region has 12 residues. Trimming pared 4 bases from V and 7 bases from J, leaving 11 bases between. Per germline, CDR1 SGHRS and CDR2 YFSETQ. The chain's CDR3 is CASSIEAGEAFF. The CDR3 bases are TGCGCCAGCAGCATCGAGGCGGGTGAAGCTTTCTTT.

This clone appeared once. The V gene is TRBV10-1, the J gene TRBJ1-2; no clear D gene. Germline V CDR1 and CDR2: WNHNN, SYGVQD (reference sequence). Trimming took off 0 bases at V and 0 bases at J, with 8 bases between the two ends. CDR3 size: 15 residues. The CDR3 bases are TGCGCCAGCAGTGAGTCCCCTACCTCTAACTATGGCTACACCTTC. Translating it yields CASSESPTSNYGYTF.

CDR3 DNA: TGTGCCAGCCGGGACAGGGGTTACGAGCAGTACTTC. As protein: CASRDRGYEQYF. The chain recombines TRBV6-6 with TRBJ2-7; 10 nucleotides line up with TRBD1. Per the germline V gene, CDR1 is MNHNY and CDR2 is SVGAGI (reference sequence). The CDR3 runs to 12 residues. With V trimmed by 8 bases and J by 4 bases, 2 bases remained unmatched.

The chain carries TRBV23-1 and TRBJ2-3, with a possible D match to TRBD1 (9 bases). TRBV23-1 is marked as an open reading frame, function uncertain. The V end lost 4 bases, the J end lost 4 bases, and 18 bases lay between the germline ends. This CDR3 comprises 16 residues. The CDR3 protein is CASSLGGGTGPDTQYF. CDR3 nucleotide sequence: TGCGCCAGCAGTCTCGGGGGGGGGACAGGGCCAGATACGCAGTATTTT.

The gene calls are TRBV9 and TRBJ1-4; D unresolved. This CDR3 is 15 amino acids long. The V end was cut by 0 bases, the J end by 1 base, with 7 bases between. From germline, CDR1 is SGDLS and CDR2 YYNGEE. The CDR3 DNA follows: TGTGCCAGCAGCGTAGCTTACGGAACTAATGAAAAACTGTTTTTT. As protein: CASSVAYGTNEKLFF.

This rearrangement joins TRBV20-1 to TRBJ1-2; maybe TRBD1 (5 bases). CDR3 length: 11 residues. Germline V gives CDR1 DFQATT, CDR2 SNEGSKA (reference sequence). The V gene lost 7 bases and the J gene lost 4 bases, with 10 bases spanning the gap. Here the CDR3 DNA reads TGCAGTGTTGAAGGGGCCTATGGCTACACCTTC. Its protein is CSVEGAYGYTF.

This clone has only a few counts. The rearrangement uses TRBV7-2 and TRBJ2-5, with 10 bases lining up with TRBD1. V was pared by 2 bases and J by 2 bases, with 14 bases of the junction left unmatched. CDR1 is SGHTA, CDR2 FQGNSA, per germline. This CDR3 spans 19 amino acids. The CDR3 sequence is CASSLRGRTGGGSQETQYF. The CDR3 DNA follows: TGTGCCAGCAGCTTACGAGGAAGGACAGGGGGAGGCTCGCAAGAGACCCAGTACTTC.

The gene calls are TRBV10-1 and TRBJ2-3, with 16 bases matching TRBD2. J gave up 6 bases and V 6 bases, and 9 bases lay outside the gene matches. Looked up from germline, CDR1 is WNHNN and CDR2 is SYGVQD (reference sequence). This CDR3 spans 17 amino acids. The CDR3 region is CASSTGTSGGARDTQYF. The CDR3 DNA follows: TGCGCCAGCAGCACCGGGACTAGCGGGGGGGCCAGGGATACGCAGTATTTT.

The V gene is TRBV6-1, the J gene TRBJ1-2; D gene unclear. The germline V and J ends were trimmed by 1 base and 0 bases, with 6 bases remaining between them. This CDR3 comprises 14 residues. CDR1 is MNHNS, CDR2 SASEGT, per germline. The CDR3: CASSEGGTNYGYTF. Written as DNA, the CDR3 is TGTGCCAGCAGTGAAGGAGGGACTAACTATGGCTACACCTTC.

This chain joins TRBV11-3 and TRBJ2-3; 8 nucleotides align to TRBD1. With 5 bases clipped from V and 2 bases from J, the junction kept 6 bases outside the gene matches. The CDR3 has 15 amino acids. Germline V gene lookup returns CDR1 SGHNT and CDR2 YENEEA. The CDR3 loop is CASSPQGADTDTQYF. The CDR3 bases are TGTGCCAGCAGCCCCCAGGGGGCGGACACAGATACGCAGTATTTT.

This clone appeared once. J is TRBJ1-1 and V is TRBV6-6; 7 nucleotides align to TRBD1. The CDR3 has 14 amino acids. Trimming cost V 6 bases and J 0 bases; bases outside gene matches: 4. CDR1 and CDR2 from the germline V gene are MNHNY and SVGAGI (reference sequence). CDR3 region: CASSTGTVNTEAFF. The CDR3 bases are TGTGCCAGCAGCACCGGGACAGTGAACACTGAAGCTTTCTTT.

This clone appeared a single time. J is TRBJ1-5 and V is TRBV12-3 or TRBV12-4; D is possibly TRBD1 (5 bases). Trimming left V 10 bases short and J 2 bases short, with 12 bases between. CDR3 length: 13 residues. CDR3 DNA sequence: TGTGCCACTCAGACAGACGGCAATCAGCCCCAGCATTTT. This sequence encodes CATQTDGNQPQHF.

The chain carries TRBV7-2 and TRBJ1-2, with D possibly matching TRBD1 (5 bases). The CDR3 covers 16 residues. Trimming cost V 0 bases and J 4 bases, with 15 bases left between them. Per germline, CDR1 SGHTA and CDR2 FQGNSA. The CDR3: CASSLAGRGFGYGYTF. CDR3 DNA: TGTGCCAGCAGCTTAGCGGGTAGGGGCTTTGGCTATGGCTACACCTTC.